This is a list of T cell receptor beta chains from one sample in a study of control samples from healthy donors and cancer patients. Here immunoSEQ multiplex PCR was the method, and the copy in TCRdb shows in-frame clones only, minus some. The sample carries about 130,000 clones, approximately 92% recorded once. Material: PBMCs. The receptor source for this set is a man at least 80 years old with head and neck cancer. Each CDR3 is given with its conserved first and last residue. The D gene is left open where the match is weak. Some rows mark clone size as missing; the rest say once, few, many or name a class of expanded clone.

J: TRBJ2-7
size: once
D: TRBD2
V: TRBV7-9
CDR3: CASSLSGRGPSYEQYF
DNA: TGTGCCAGCAGCTTAAGCGGGAGAGGCCCATCCTACGAGCAGTACTTC

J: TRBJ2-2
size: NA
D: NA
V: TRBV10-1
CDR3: CASRSNTGELFF
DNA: TGCGCCAGCCGATCCAACACCGGGGAGCTGTTTTTT

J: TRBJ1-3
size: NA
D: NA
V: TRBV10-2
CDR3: CASSFGGNTIYF
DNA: TGCGCCAGCAGTTTCGGGGGAAACACCATATATTTT

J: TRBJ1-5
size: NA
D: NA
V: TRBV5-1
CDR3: CASSLDGLGQPQHF
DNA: TGCGCCAGCAGCTTGGATGGGCTGGGACAGCCCCAGCATTTT

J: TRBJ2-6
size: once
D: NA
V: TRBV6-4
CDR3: CASSRDPPSGANVLTF
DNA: TGTGCCAGCAGTAGAGATCCGCCGTCTGGGGCCAACGTCCTGACTTTC

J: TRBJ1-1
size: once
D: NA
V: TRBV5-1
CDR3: CASSLVVGENTEAFF
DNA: TGCGCCAGCAGCTTGGTAGTAGGGGAGAACACTGAAGCTTTCTTT

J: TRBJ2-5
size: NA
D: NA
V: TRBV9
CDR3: CASSPLEGRETQYF
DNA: TGTGCCAGCAGCCCACTGGAGGGGCGGGAGACCCAGTACTTC

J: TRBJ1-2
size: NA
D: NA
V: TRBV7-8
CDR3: CASSSRSPAGYGYTF
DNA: TGTGCCAGCAGTTCCAGGTCCCCAGCCGGCTATGGCTACACCTTC

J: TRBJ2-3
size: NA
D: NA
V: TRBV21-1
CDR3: CASRLIKSGSGALGYTQYF
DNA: TGTGCCAGCAGGCTTATAAAGAGTGGTAGCGGGGCCCTTGGATATACGCAGTATTTT

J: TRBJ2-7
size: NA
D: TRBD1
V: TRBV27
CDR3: CASSLDRGGEQYF
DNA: TGTGCCAGCAGCTTGGACAGGGGTGGCGAGCAGTACTTC

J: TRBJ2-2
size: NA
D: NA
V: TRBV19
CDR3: CASRGIGFTGELFF
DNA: TGTGCCAGTAGGGGGATAGGATTTACCGGGGAGCTGTTTTTT

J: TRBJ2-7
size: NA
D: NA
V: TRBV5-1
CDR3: CASSWGRLERGLEQYF
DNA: TGCGCCAGCAGCTGGGGTAGACTAGAACGAGGACTCGAGCAGTACTTC

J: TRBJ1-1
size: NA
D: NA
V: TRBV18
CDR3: CASSPEAPFVGSAEAFF
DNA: TGTGCCAGCTCACCAGAGGCGCCTTTTGTGGGTTCTGCTGAAGCTTTCTTT

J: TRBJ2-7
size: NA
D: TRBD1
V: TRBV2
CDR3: CASSVPGGGWEQYF
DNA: TGTGCCAGCAGTGTACCAGGGGGCGGCTGGGAGCAGTACTTC

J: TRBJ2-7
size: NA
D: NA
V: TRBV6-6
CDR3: CASSYSRDEQYF
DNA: TGTGCCAGCAGTTACTCAAGGGACGAGCAGTACTTC

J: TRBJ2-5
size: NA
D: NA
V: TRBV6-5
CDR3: CASSYSWTVQETQYF
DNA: TGTGCCAGCAGTTATTCCTGGACAGTCCAAGAGACCCAGTACTTC

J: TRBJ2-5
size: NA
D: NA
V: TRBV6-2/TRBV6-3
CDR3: CASSPRRGALKETQYF
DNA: TGTGCCAGCAGCCCTCGGCGCGGGGCGCTTAAAGAGACCCAGTACTTC

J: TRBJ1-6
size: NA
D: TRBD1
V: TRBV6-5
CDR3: CASKRTGVSPLHF
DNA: TGTGCCAGCAAACGGACAGGGGTATCACCCCTCCACTTT

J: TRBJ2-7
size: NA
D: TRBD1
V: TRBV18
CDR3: CASSPGTADTYEQYF
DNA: TGTGCCAGCTCACCAGGGACAGCGGATACCTACGAGCAGTACTTC

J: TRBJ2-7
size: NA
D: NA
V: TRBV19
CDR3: CASRPRHSHWYEQYF
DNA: TGTGCCAGCCGACCTCGACACTCTCATTGGTACGAGCAGTACTTC

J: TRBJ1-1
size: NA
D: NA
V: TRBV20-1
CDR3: CSARAPTEAFF
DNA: TGCAGTGCTAGAGCCCCCACTGAAGCTTTCTTT

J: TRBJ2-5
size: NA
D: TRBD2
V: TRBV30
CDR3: CAWGAIGSGEETQYF
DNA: TGTGCCTGGGGCGCTATAGGTAGCGGGGAAGAGACCCAGTACTTC

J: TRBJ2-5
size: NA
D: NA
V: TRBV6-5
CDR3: CASMVTIWETQYF
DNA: TGTGCCAGCATGGTAACTATTTGGGAGACCCAGTACTTC

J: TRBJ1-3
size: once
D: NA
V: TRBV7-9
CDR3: CASSLGSSGNTIYF
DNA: TGTGCCAGCAGCTTAGGGTCCTCTGGAAACACCATATATTTT

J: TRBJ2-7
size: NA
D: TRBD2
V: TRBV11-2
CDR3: CASSPAALAGDYEQYF
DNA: TGTGCCAGCAGTCCGGCGGCACTAGCGGGAGACTACGAGCAGTACTTC

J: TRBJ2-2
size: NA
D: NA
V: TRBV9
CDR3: CASSVKSGGELFF
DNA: TGTGCCAGCAGCGTCAAGTCGGGCGGGGAGCTGTTTTTT

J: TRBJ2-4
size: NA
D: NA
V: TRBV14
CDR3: CASSPKQGTKNIQYF
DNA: TGTGCCAGCAGCCCGAAACAGGGTACCAAAAACATTCAGTACTTC

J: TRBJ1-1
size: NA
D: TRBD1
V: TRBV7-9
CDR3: CASSLAGQPATEAFF
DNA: TGTGCCAGCAGCTTAGCGGGACAGCCTGCCACTGAAGCTTTCTTT

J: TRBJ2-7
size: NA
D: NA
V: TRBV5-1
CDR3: CASSFSEGLSYEQYF
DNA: TGCGCCAGCAGCTTTTCGGAGGGCCTCTCCTACGAGCAGTACTTC

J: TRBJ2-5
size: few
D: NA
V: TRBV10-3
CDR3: CAISEGGQETQYF
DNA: TGTGCCATCAGTGAGGGAGGGCAAGAGACCCAGTACTTC

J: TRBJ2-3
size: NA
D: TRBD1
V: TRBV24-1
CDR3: CATSDSDRGAPDTQYF
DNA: TGTGCCACCAGTGACTCGGACAGGGGAGCCCCAGATACGCAGTATTTT

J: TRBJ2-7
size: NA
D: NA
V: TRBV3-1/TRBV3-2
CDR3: CASSQDQSYEQYF
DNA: TGTGCCAGCAGCCAAGACCAATCCTACGAGCAGTACTTC

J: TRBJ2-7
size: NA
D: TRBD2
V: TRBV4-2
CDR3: CASSHLGGRLAGNPVYEQYF
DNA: TGTGCCAGCAGCCATCTAGGTGGGCGACTAGCGGGGAACCCAGTCTACGAGCAGTACTTC

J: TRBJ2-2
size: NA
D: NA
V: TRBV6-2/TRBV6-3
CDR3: CASSRSGYTGELFF
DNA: TGTGCCAGCAGCCGGTCAGGGTACACCGGGGAGCTGTTTTTT

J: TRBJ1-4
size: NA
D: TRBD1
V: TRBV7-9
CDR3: CASSLGGQGTASEKLFF
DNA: TGTGCCAGCAGCTTAGGAGGACAGGGGACGGCTAGTGAAAAACTGTTTTTT

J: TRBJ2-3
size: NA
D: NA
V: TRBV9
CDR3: CASSVAGGQIDTQYF
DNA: TGTGCCAGCAGCGTAGCCGGGGGACAGATAGATACGCAGTATTTT

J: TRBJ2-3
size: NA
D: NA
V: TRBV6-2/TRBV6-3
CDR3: CASSYPLGTSDTQYF
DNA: TGTGCCAGCAGTTACCCTCTCGGGACTTCAGATACGCAGTATTTT

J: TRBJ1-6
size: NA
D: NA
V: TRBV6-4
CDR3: CASGEGMMNSPLHF
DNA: TGTGCCAGCGGGGAGGGGATGATGAATTCACCCCTCCACTTT

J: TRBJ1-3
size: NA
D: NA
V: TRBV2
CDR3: CASSDPKTYGNTIYF
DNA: TGTGCCAGCAGCGACCCCAAGACTTATGGAAACACCATATATTTT

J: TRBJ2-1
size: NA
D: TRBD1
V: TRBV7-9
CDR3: CASRSTGGEFLGQFF
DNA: TGTGCCAGCAGGTCTACAGGGGGCGAGTTCTTAGGGCAGTTCTTC

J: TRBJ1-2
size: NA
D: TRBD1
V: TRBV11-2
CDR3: CASSGPQGALPTYGYTF
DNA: TGTGCCAGCAGCGGGCCACAGGGGGCCTTACCCACTTATGGCTACACCTTC

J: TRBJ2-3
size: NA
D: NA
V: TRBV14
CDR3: CASSQDRGTDTQYF
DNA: TGTGCCAGCAGCCAAGATCGGGGCACAGATACGCAGTATTTT

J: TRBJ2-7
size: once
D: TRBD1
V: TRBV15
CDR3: CATSRDPQGWHEQYF
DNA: TGTGCCACCAGCAGAGATCCACAGGGGTGGCACGAGCAGTACTTC

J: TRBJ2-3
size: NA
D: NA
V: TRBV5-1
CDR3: CASSFPTGSTDTQYF
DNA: TGCGCCAGCAGCTTCCCGACAGGAAGCACAGATACGCAGTATTTT

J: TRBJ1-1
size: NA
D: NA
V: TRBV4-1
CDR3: CASSRRGGTEAFF
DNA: TGCGCCAGCAGCCGTAGGGGGGGAACTGAAGCTTTCTTT

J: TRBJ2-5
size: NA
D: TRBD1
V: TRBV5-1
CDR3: CASSLAPERGQTQYF
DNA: TGCGCCAGCAGCTTGGCGCCGGAGAGGGGGCAGACCCAGTACTTC

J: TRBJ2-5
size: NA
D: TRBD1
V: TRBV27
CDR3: CASSLYQGAKETQYF
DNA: TGTGCCAGCAGTTTATATCAGGGGGCAAAGGAGACCCAGTACTTC

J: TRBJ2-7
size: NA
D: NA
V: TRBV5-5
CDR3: CASSLGYEQYF
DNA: TGTGCCAGCAGCTTGGGCTACGAGCAGTACTTC

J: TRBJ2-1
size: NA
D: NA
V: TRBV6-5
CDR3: CASSYSKLNEQFF
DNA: TGTGCCAGCAGTTACTCGAAGCTAAATGAGCAGTTCTTC

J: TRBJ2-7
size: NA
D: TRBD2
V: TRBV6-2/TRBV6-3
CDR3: CASSYPRAGGMTYEQYF
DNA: TGTGCCAGCAGTTACCCCAGGGCGGGGGGGATGACCTACGAGCAGTACTTC

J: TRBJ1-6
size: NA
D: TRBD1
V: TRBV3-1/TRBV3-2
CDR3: CASSQLGQGDSPLHF
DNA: TGTGCCAGCAGCCAACTGGGACAGGGGGATTCACCCCTCCACTTT